This TCR beta chain was sequenced for a study of blood T cell repertoires in COVID-19. Study overall: Researchers got acute and convalescent COVID-19 samples from the United States, Italy and Spain. Sources were T cells, B-cell-depleted T cells, or PBMCs; the material itself was cDNA or gDNA.

Patients in Seattle were enrolled during active infection, then followed longitudinally. The CDR3 has 13 residues. CDR1 GTSNPN and CDR2 SVGIG come from the germline V gene (reference sequence). Trimming stripped 5 bases from V and 4 bases from J, with 13 bases between. Methods used by the authors: Amplification of reference gene primers was used by the study to estimate nucleated cell counts. The method was immunoSEQ multiplex PCR; TCRdb's version includes in-frame clones alone and lacks a portion of them. V, J and clone size were drawn from that table, and D and trimming were deduced from the DNA. The sample contains 150,000 to 200,000 clones, around nine tenths of which appear only once.

Sequencing was carried out using peripheral blood. The rearrangement uses TRBV30 and TRBJ2-3; TRBD2 might be the D (6 bases). The sequence was collected from a woman in her 70s with COVID-19, enrolled during active disease. CDR3 DNA sequence: TGTGCCTGGGAAGGGAGGTGGGCAGATACGCAGTATTTT. Its protein product is CAWEGRWADTQYF.